The next 3 T cell receptor beta chains were all read from a single sample in a study of shared clonotypes between healthy human individuals. Some clones are missing from TCRdb's copy, which holds only in-frame ones; the method was immunoSEQ multiplex PCR. The sample contains approximately 2,300,000 clones, less than 95% of which appear only once. Specimen: naive CD4+ T cells from PBMCs. Subset given: CD45RA+ positively selected. These receptor sequences come from a man younger than 30 in good health. Some clones in this sample may be carry-over from other donors' samples.

In nucleotides, the CDR3 is TGTGCCAGCGGGGACGGACCTCTATCTGGAAACACCATATATTTT. It is translated as CASGDGPLSGNTIYF. V usage is TRBV21-1 and J usage is TRBJ1-3. TRBV21-1 is termed a pseudogene. The CDR3 totals 15 residues.

This clone was observed a single time. The J gene is TRBJ2-7, the V gene TRBV14, with TRBD1 matching 7 bases. Looked up from germline, CDR1 is SGHDN and CDR2 is FVKESK. CDR3 size: 14 residues. J was trimmed by 0 bases and V by 5 bases; bases with no gene match: 4. The CDR3 nucleotides read TGTGCCAGCAGCAAGGGGACAGACTCCTACGAGCAGTACTTC. It specifies CASSKGTDSYEQYF.

Comment on this clone: The same CDR3 also results from other DNA sequences found in this sample. V gene TRBV6-5 combines with J gene TRBJ1-5; 9 bases are shared with TRBD1. CDR1 and CDR2 from the germline V gene are MNHEY and SVGAGI. This CDR3 contains 14 residues. The trim removed 6 bases at V and 7 bases at J, leaving 7 bases unmatched. The CDR3 DNA follows: TGTGCCAGCAGGCCCGGGACAGGGAACCAGCCCCAGCATTTT. Its translation is CASRPGTGNQPQHF.